This entry features one T cell receptor (beta chain) sequence. This clonotype was detected only a few times. Its antigen is not yet known. It has no much larger one-base neighbor in the sample; base qualities were not kept. Reading from cysteine to phenylalanine, the CDR3 counts 14 amino acids. This entry keeps only the CDR3 DNA: 42 bases, framed from base 1. As encoded in the germline V gene (reference sequence), CDR1 is DFQATT while CDR2 is SNEGSKA. Trimming costs V 5 bases and J 3 bases, and their ends lie 16 bases apart. The data belong to a study of T cells in Graves' hyperthyroidism and ophthalmopathy (dated by TCRdb to between 2018 and 2020). Notes on the research overall: Peripheral blood samples were taken at initial diagnosis, before any treatment was given. TCR V-J signatures able to tell the groups apart were searched for in a discovery cohort of more than 90 patients, of whom fewer than 45 had Graves' ophthalmopathy and roughly 58 had stable Graves' hyperthyroidism. An independent validation cohort of fewer than 20 hyperthyroidism patients and 17 patients who later progressed to ophthalmopathy tested prospective prediction of ophthalmopathy. The 75 to 100 discovery patients were randomly split 7:3 into training and test sets. In roughly six Graves' hyperthyroidism patients, the study also compared T-cell repertoires from thyroid tissue with T-cell repertoires from blood. Following sampling, methimazole starting at 30 mg daily was given to hyperthyroidism patients, and high-dose intravenous methylprednisolone was given to ophthalmopathy patients. The paper describes TCR Vbeta CDR3 sequencing of 120 to 150 peripheral blood samples, made up of about 41 ophthalmopathy patients, more than 70 hyperthyroidism patients and 17 progressor patients. Overall study outcomes, separate from this receptor: In validation, the model predicted progression to ophthalmopathy with roughly 66% sensitivity and over 72% specificity, a median of 6.5 months before onset. Sample size was not statistically predetermined, and investigators were not blinded to group allocation. Most expanded thyroid clonotypes (frequency above 0.001) were also found in blood, which suggests that blood repertoires may mirror thyroid immune responses. Ophthalmopathy was separated from stable hyperthyroidism by a 13 V-J signature model, with 85% to 90% sensitivity and approximately 81% specificity obtained in cross-validation and 80%/75% obtained in testing.

Hyperthyroidism patients were newly diagnosed, had a disease duration of under 2 months, and were aged 18 to 65 years. Exclusion was applied to patients with uncontrolled infections, other autoimmune diseases, pregnancy or lactation. Diagnoses relied on clinical symptoms, serum thyroxine and TRAb, thyroid ultrasound and orbital computed tomography. For progressor patients, blood was drawn at the first diagnosis of hyperthyroidism, before any ophthalmopathy symptoms had appeared. PBMCs were isolated from about 10 ml of fresh peripheral blood by Ficoll-Paque density gradient centrifugation. Progressor patients were defined as those initially diagnosed with Graves' hyperthyroidism in whom ophthalmopathy developed during follow-up. Trizol reagent was used to extract total RNA, and RNA quality was then checked on an Agilent 2100 Bioanalyzer. The TCR beta CDR3 regions were amplified from the RNA transcripts. For the first round of RT-PCR on the TCR CDR3, the HTBI primer set was used together with the Qiagen OneStep RT-PCR kit. A second multiplex PCR round built the libraries, followed by size selection and purification. The libraries were sequenced on an Illumina HiSeq2000 using paired-end 100 bp reads. The study's processing was this. SOAPnuke was used to process the raw data, removing reads that contained adapters or uncalled bases, had a mean Phred below 15, or lacked an exact match to the constant primer or identifier. High-quality paired reads were merged with COPE v1.2.5, and unique nucleotide sequences were defined as clonotypes. MiTCR v1.1 was used to align the clonotypes against IMGT TRBV, TRBD and TRBJ reference segments. The analysis was restricted to V-J combinations with a frequency above 0.0001, which together covered 99% to 99.2% of the repertoires. The TCS score was defined as F50 (clonal expansion) divided by E x V (chaos), with BLOSUM62-based TCRdist calculated between CDR3 peptides within each V-J. Welch's t-statistics and random forest reduced 500 to 650 V-J features to 10 to 15, which were used in a naive Bayes classifier (R e1071). TCRdb reran the public reads through fastp at Q25 and MiXCR, keeping productive beta chains. One record per CDR3 amino acid sequence lists the most common genes and DNA. What appears here as the V and J calls and clone size reflects TCRdb's work, not the paper's. In this sample the table shows fewer than 450,000 distinct CDR3 sequences, 17% of which occur a single time. Almost 35% of the sample goes to the ten largest clones.

This clonotype was obtained from a woman aged 25 to 39 with Graves' hyperthyroidism that later progressed to Graves' ophthalmopathy. The sequenced material came from blood. The chain employs TRBV20-1 and TRBJ1-2, with no confident D gene call. The nucleotides are TGCAGTGCTGACATTGGACCGACTGACTATGGCTACACCTTC. Translated, this gives CSADIGPTDYGYTF.